This is a list of T cell receptor beta chains from one sample in a study of neurological immune-mediated disorders. From the 5' RACE reads, TCRdb called clonotypes with MiXCR, one entry per CDR3 protein. The table records 35,000 to 45,000 distinct CDR3 sequences, approximately 10% of them present only once. The sequenced material came from CD4+ T cells from blood. These receptor sequences come from a young woman with HTLV-1-associated myelopathy (HAM/TSP). Both conserved end residues are part of each CDR3. The order of the fields is clone size, V gene, J gene, CDR3 length, CDR3 protein. Part of the rows lack a size; the others show once, few, many or a class for expanded clones.

many,TRBV7-8,TRBJ1-2,16,CASSLRWKSQNYGYTF
NA,TRBV6-6,TRBJ1-5,14,CASSKDRGKQPQHF
many,TRBV27,TRBJ1-2,15,CASSLFSGANYGYTF
many,TRBV4-1,TRBJ2-7,14,CASSQGDNSYEQYF
many,TRBV3-1,TRBJ2-3,13,CANSHQGRDTQYF
many,TRBV20-1,TRBJ1-6,13,CSARDPVNSPLHF
many,TRBV12-3/TRBV12-4,TRBJ1-1,16,CASSSQPDRGLGEAFF
many,TRBV20-1,TRBJ1-2,12,CSASATGNGYTF
few,TRBV12-3/TRBV12-4,TRBJ1-5,14,CASSFQGPTQPQHF
many,TRBV20-1,TRBJ2-6,15,CSAPTGPSGANVLTF
NA,TRBV9,TRBJ1-2,15,CASSVPRQGGYGYTF
many,TRBV12-3/TRBV12-4,TRBJ2-2,14,CASSFVGDTGELFF
many,TRBV12-3/TRBV12-4,TRBJ1-2,13,CASRVNQNYGYTF
many,TRBV7-7,TRBJ2-3,16,CASSPGLAGGTDTQYF
many,TRBV18,TRBJ2-7,14,CASSGKTASYEQYF
many,TRBV12-3/TRBV12-4,TRBJ1-5,15,CASSLSRQRNQPQHF
medium-sized,TRBV28,TRBJ1-2,14,CASQTGQAGYGYTF
many,TRBV2,TRBJ1-2,13,CASSTTGAHGYTF
many,TRBV11-2,TRBJ2-1,15,CASSFRDRGRDEQFF
NA,TRBV7-6,TRBJ2-5,16,CTSSFFLHGSQETQYF
many,TRBV5-6,TRBJ2-1,12,CASSYATGQQFF